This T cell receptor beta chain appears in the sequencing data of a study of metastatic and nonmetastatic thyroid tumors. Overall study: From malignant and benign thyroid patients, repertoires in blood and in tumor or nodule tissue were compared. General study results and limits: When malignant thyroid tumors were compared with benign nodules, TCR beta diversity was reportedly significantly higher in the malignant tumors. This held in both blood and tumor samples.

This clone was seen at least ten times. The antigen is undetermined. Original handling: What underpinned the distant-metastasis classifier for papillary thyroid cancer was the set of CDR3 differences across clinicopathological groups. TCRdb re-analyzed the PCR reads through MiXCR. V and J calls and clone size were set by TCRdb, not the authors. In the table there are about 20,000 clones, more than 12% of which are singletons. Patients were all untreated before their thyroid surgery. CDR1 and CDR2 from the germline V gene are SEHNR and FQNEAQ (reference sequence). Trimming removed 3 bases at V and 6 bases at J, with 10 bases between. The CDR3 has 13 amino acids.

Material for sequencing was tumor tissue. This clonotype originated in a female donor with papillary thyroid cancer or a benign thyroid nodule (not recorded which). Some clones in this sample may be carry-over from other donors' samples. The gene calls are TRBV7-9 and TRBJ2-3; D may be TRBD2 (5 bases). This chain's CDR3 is CASSFAGADTQYF. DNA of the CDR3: TGTGCCAGCAGCTTTGCGGGTGCGGATACGCAGTATTTT.